What follows are 7 T cell receptor beta chains derived from one specimen sequenced in a study of T cells in Graves' hyperthyroidism and ophthalmopathy. RNA transcripts gave rise to amplified TCR beta CDR3 regions. The study used the HTBI primer set for a first-round RT-PCR of the TCR CDR3. Each CDR3 protein is one row after TCRdb ran MiXCR on the multiplex PCR reads. There are about 350,000 distinct CDR3 sequences in the sample; over 11% occur only once, and about 26% lies in the top ten. Sequenced: blood. Receptors originate from a woman in her 30s with Graves' hyperthyroidism.

This clonotype has at least ten counts. This chain's CDR3 is CSARFQGPVGEQFF. The CDR3 coding sequence is TGCAGTGCTAGATTTCAGGGACCCGTGGGTGAGCAGTTCTTC. The chain employs TRBV20-1 and TRBJ2-1, with D perhaps being TRBD1 or TRBD2 (5 bases each). The CDR3 loop spans 14 amino acids. Germline V gene lookup returns CDR1 DFQATT and CDR2 SNEGSKA (reference sequence). Trimming stripped 2 bases from V and 9 bases from J, with 17 bases between.

There are many counts of this clonotype. This chain links TRBV27 with TRBJ2-1, with 11 bases identical to TRBD2. This CDR3 spans 18 amino acids. The germline CDR1 and CDR2 sequences are MNHEY and SMNVEV (reference sequence). The V and J ends lost 2 bases and 0 bases, in that order; junction bases with no gene match: 6. The CDR3: CASSLLLAGGPSYNEQFF. DNA for the CDR3: TGTGCCAGCAGTTTACTTCTAGCGGGAGGTCCCTCCTACAATGAGCAGTTCTTC.

This clonotype was counted many times. The CDR3, as DNA: TGTGCCAGCGAACGGAGGGCCGTAGATACGCAGTATTTT. Translation: CASERRAVDTQYF. This chain joins TRBV28 and TRBJ2-3; D possibly corresponds to TRBD2 (6 bases). Germline V lookup: CDR1 MDHEN, CDR2 SYDVKM. The CDR3 runs to 13 residues. The ends were cut back, 8 bases at V and 5 bases at J, with 14 bases in the middle.

As for this clonotype: Just one base apart from a much larger clone, this may be a read error. The rearrangement joins TRBV6-1 to TRBJ2-7; the D is unclear. Germline values: CDR1 MNHNS, CDR2 SASEGT. The CDR3 length is 14 residues. This chain's CDR3 is CASRPDGSSYEQHF. For the CDR3, the DNA is TGTGCCAGCAGGCCGGACGGTTCCTCCTACGAGCAGCACTTC.

The V call is TRBV7-9, the J call TRBJ1-1; D is uncertain. Germline V gives CDR1 SEHNR, CDR2 FQNEAQ (reference sequence). The V end was cut by 4 bases, the J end by 4 bases, with 22 bases between. This CDR3 is 17 amino acids long. CDR3 bases: TGTGCCAGCAGCTACCTCGGCTTACCAAGGCGGGGCACTGAAGCTTTCTTT. Translating it yields CASSYLGLPRRGTEAFF.

This clonotype turned up a few times. The chain has TRBV18 and TRBJ1-2, with D possibly being TRBD1 (5 bases). The germline V gene encodes CDR1 KGHSH and CDR2 LQKENI. Trimming cost V 5 bases and J 5 bases, with 12 bases left between them. The CDR3 runs 13 residues. In DNA form, the CDR3 reads TGTGCCAGCTCATCAGGGTTTCCTTATGGCTACACCTTC. Translation: CASSSGFPYGYTF.

Only a few counts were recorded for this clonotype. The CDR3 bases are TGTGCCAGCAGTTATTCGACTCAGGGGAACGGTCAGCCCCAGCATTTT. Translation gives CASSYSTQGNGQPQHF. The chain links TRBV6-5 to TRBJ1-5; TRBD1 is a possible D gene (6 bases). Trimming took 3 bases from V and 6 from J, leaving 18 bases between them. The CDR3 totals 16 residues. CDR1 MNHEY and CDR2 SVGAGI come from the germline V gene.